A single sample gave rise to the 3 T cell receptor beta chains below, sequenced in a study of T cells in Graves' hyperthyroidism and ophthalmopathy. RNA transcripts gave rise to amplified TCR beta CDR3 regions. When the TCR CDR3 underwent first-round RT-PCR, the HTBI primer set was used. TCRdb itself ran the multiplex PCR reads through MiXCR, one entry per CDR3 protein. Here the sample spans 500,000 to 650,000 distinct CDR3 sequences, 13% to 15% being singletons. Sequenced: blood. The receptor source for this set is a woman in her fifties or sixties with Graves' ophthalmopathy.

This clonotype came up many times. The chain has TRBV24-1 and TRBJ2-1; D may be TRBD1 (5 bases). Germline V CDR1 and CDR2: KGHDR, SFDVKD. The ends were cut back, 2 bases at V and 5 bases at J, with 21 bases in the middle. The CDR3 has 18 amino acids. CDR3 nucleotide sequence: TGTGCCACCAGTGATTCCCGCCCGAGAGACAGTCTACACAATGAGCAGTTCTTC. Its protein product is CATSDSRPRDSLHNEQFF.

This clonotype came up a few times. The rearrangement joins TRBV9 to TRBJ2-1, with D possibly being TRBD2 (6 bases). This CDR3 region has 16 residues. Per germline, CDR1 SGDLS and CDR2 YYNGEE. V lost 2 bases to trimming and J lost 4 bases, with 16 bases between them. DNA for the CDR3: TGTGCCAGCAGCGTCGCCTCCGGAGGGGAGTACAATGAGCAGTTCTTC. It is translated as CASSVASGGEYNEQFF.

This clonotype was detected only a few times. The V and J genes are TRBV24-1 and TRBJ2-3; D is undetermined. Trimming left V 3 bases short and J 0 bases short, with 9 bases between. The germline CDR1 and CDR2 sequences are KGHDR and SFDVKD. The CDR3 runs to 15 residues. Here the CDR3 reads CATSDAYDSTDTQYF. The CDR3 DNA reads TGTGCCACCAGTGATGCATACGATAGCACAGATACGCAGTATTTT.